These T cell receptor beta chains were read from a single sample in a study of OX40 agonist ivuxolimab in advanced cancers. Clones were sequenced by immunoSEQ multiplex PCR, and TCRdb holds only the in-frame ones, with some missing. The repertoire holds more than 50,000 clones, with around 88% as singletons. Source: CD4+ or CD8+ T cells sorted from blood, taken in a trial of the OX40 agonist ivuxolimab. These receptors all come from an adult with an advanced solid tumor such as melanoma, head and neck, liver or kidney cancer. The CDR3 runs from the conserved cysteine through the conserved F or W. A D gene is named only where the DNA matches it firmly. A clone size is listed for some rows: how often the clone was seen (once, few, many), or a class if it is expanded.

j_gene: TRBJ2-1; d_gene: .; abundance: .; v_gene: TRBV6-1; CDR3aa: CASSARWTGSYNEQFF; CDR3nt: TGTGCCAGCAGTGCGCGTTGGACTGGCTCCTACAATGAGCAGTTCTTC
j_gene: TRBJ2-2; d_gene: .; abundance: .; v_gene: TRBV29-1; CDR3aa: CSVEDHTGTGELFF; CDR3nt: TGCAGCGTTGAAGATCACACGGGGACCGGGGAGCTGTTTTTT
j_gene: TRBJ1-1; d_gene: .; abundance: .; v_gene: TRBV6-5; CDR3aa: CASSWTENTEAFF; CDR3nt: TGTGCCAGCAGTTGGACGGAGAACACTGAAGCTTTCTTT
j_gene: TRBJ1-1; d_gene: .; abundance: .; v_gene: TRBV11-2; CDR3aa: CASSNTGVNTEAFF; CDR3nt: TGTGCCAGCAGCAACACCGGGGTGAACACTGAAGCTTTCTTT
j_gene: TRBJ2-7; d_gene: TRBD1; abundance: .; v_gene: TRBV19; CDR3aa: CASSIRRQGTNTYEQYF; CDR3nt: TGTGCCAGTAGTATAAGGCGACAGGGGACCAACACCTACGAGCAGTACTTC
j_gene: TRBJ1-5; d_gene: .; abundance: .; v_gene: TRBV15; CDR3aa: CATSRRTLSNQPQHF; CDR3nt: TGTGCCACCAGCAGACGGACACTTAGCAATCAGCCCCAGCATTTT
j_gene: TRBJ1-4; d_gene: .; abundance: .; v_gene: TRBV6-5; CDR3aa: CASSYYEGSNEKLFF; CDR3nt: TGTGCCAGCAGTTACTACGAAGGTTCTAATGAAAAACTGTTTTTT
j_gene: TRBJ1-2; d_gene: .; abundance: .; v_gene: TRBV6-1; CDR3aa: CASRADGRIYGYTF; CDR3nt: TGTGCCAGCAGAGCGGACGGCAGAATCTATGGCTACACCTTC
j_gene: TRBJ2-1; d_gene: .; abundance: .; v_gene: TRBV7-8; CDR3aa: CASSLRQGRFYNEQFF; CDR3nt: TGTGCCAGCAGCTTGCGGCAAGGGAGGTTCTACAATGAGCAGTTCTTC
j_gene: TRBJ2-7; d_gene: .; abundance: .; v_gene: TRBV10-1; CDR3aa: CASSEAAYEQYF; CDR3nt: TGCGCCAGCAGTGAGGCCGCCTACGAGCAGTACTTC
j_gene: TRBJ1-2; d_gene: .; abundance: .; v_gene: TRBV6-6; CDR3aa: CASNGGGNGYTF; CDR3nt: TGTGCCAGCAACGGCGGAGGGAATGGCTACACCTTC
j_gene: TRBJ2-5; d_gene: .; abundance: .; v_gene: TRBV5-8; CDR3aa: CASSLPDPQETQYF; CDR3nt: TGTGCCAGCAGCTTGCCGGACCCTCAAGAGACCCAGTACTTC
j_gene: TRBJ1-1; d_gene: .; abundance: once; v_gene: TRBV9; CDR3aa: CASSQANTEAFF; CDR3nt: TGTGCCAGCAGCCAAGCGAACACTGAAGCTTTCTTT
j_gene: TRBJ2-5; d_gene: .; abundance: .; v_gene: TRBV19; CDR3aa: CASSIQGGETQYF; CDR3nt: TGTGCCAGTAGTATTCAGGGGGGAGAGACCCAGTACTTC
j_gene: TRBJ2-1; d_gene: .; abundance: .; v_gene: TRBV5-5; CDR3aa: CASSSGQSSYNEQFF; CDR3nt: TGTGCCAGCAGCTCAGGACAGAGTTCCTACAATGAGCAGTTCTTC
j_gene: TRBJ1-1; d_gene: .; abundance: .; v_gene: TRBV4-1; CDR3aa: CASSQSGGMNTEAFF; CDR3nt: TGCGCCAGCAGCCAAAGCGGGGGGATGAACACTGAAGCTTTCTTT
j_gene: TRBJ1-2; d_gene: .; abundance: .; v_gene: TRBV4-2; CDR3aa: CASSPPSHDGYTF; CDR3nt: TGTGCCAGCAGCCCCCCCTCCCACGATGGCTACACCTTC
j_gene: TRBJ2-2; d_gene: TRBD2; abundance: once; v_gene: TRBV9; CDR3aa: CASSPPGTSGNTGELFF; CDR3nt: TGTGCCAGCAGCCCCCCGGGGACTAGTGGGAACACCGGGGAGCTGTTTTTT
j_gene: TRBJ2-7; d_gene: .; abundance: .; v_gene: TRBV7-6; CDR3aa: CASSLEQSYEQYF; CDR3nt: TGTGCCAGCAGCTTAGAACAGTCCTACGAGCAGTACTTC
j_gene: TRBJ1-1; d_gene: TRBD1; abundance: .; v_gene: TRBV5-6; CDR3aa: CASSLGDRGRETEAFF; CDR3nt: TGTGCCAGCAGCTTGGGGGACAGGGGGCGGGAGACTGAAGCTTTCTTT
j_gene: TRBJ1-2; d_gene: TRBD1; abundance: .; v_gene: TRBV10-3; CDR3aa: CAIRETGTGAVRNGYTF; CDR3nt: TGTGCCATCAGAGAGACCGGGACAGGGGCCGTGAGAAATGGCTACACCTTC
j_gene: TRBJ1-5; d_gene: .; abundance: many; v_gene: TRBV5-6; CDR3aa: CASSLYSNQPQHF; CDR3nt: TGTGCCAGCAGCTTGTATAGCAATCAGCCCCAGCATTTT
j_gene: TRBJ1-1; d_gene: TRBD1; abundance: .; v_gene: TRBV7-9; CDR3aa: CASSQQGENTEAFF; CDR3nt: TGCGCCAGCAGCCAACAGGGGGAGAACACTGAAGCTTTCTTT
j_gene: TRBJ2-3; d_gene: TRBD1; abundance: .; v_gene: TRBV6-5; CDR3aa: CASSSGGETDTQYF; CDR3nt: TGTGCCAGCAGTTCAGGGGGCGAGACAGATACGCAGTATTTT
j_gene: TRBJ1-1; d_gene: .; abundance: .; v_gene: TRBV7-9; CDR3aa: CASSEGPLNTEAFF; CDR3nt: TGTGCCAGCAGCGAGGGTCCCTTGAACACTGAAGCTTTCTTT
j_gene: TRBJ1-1; d_gene: .; abundance: .; v_gene: TRBV6-1; CDR3aa: CASSEGQGNTEAFF; CDR3nt: TGTGCCAGCAGTGAAGGGCAGGGGAACACTGAAGCTTTCTTT
j_gene: TRBJ1-1; d_gene: .; abundance: few; v_gene: TRBV28; CDR3aa: CASSLSGSDEAFF; CDR3nt: TGTGCCAGCAGTTTGTCAGGGAGTGATGAAGCTTTCTTT
j_gene: TRBJ1-4; d_gene: .; abundance: once; v_gene: TRBV14; CDR3aa: CASSPGGGEKLFF; CDR3nt: TGTGCCAGCAGCCCGGGGGGGGGTGAAAAACTGTTTTTT
j_gene: TRBJ1-1; d_gene: .; abundance: .; v_gene: TRBV28; CDR3aa: CASSFFEGMNTEAFF; CDR3nt: TGTGCCAGCAGTTTTTTTGAGGGGATGAACACTGAAGCTTTCTTT
j_gene: TRBJ1-2; d_gene: .; abundance: .; v_gene: TRBV2; CDR3aa: CASSEVPRPNNNYGYTF; CDR3nt: TGTGCCAGCAGTGAAGTTCCCCGACCGAATAATAACTATGGCTACACCTTC
j_gene: TRBJ1-1; d_gene: .; abundance: .; v_gene: TRBV10-1; CDR3aa: CARPSGGAFF; CDR3nt: TGCGCCAGACCCTCTGGGGGAGCTTTCTTT
j_gene: TRBJ2-7; d_gene: .; abundance: .; v_gene: TRBV5-6; CDR3aa: CASSARNSYEQYF; CDR3nt: TGTGCCAGCAGCGCTCGGAACTCCTACGAGCAGTACTTC
j_gene: TRBJ2-1; d_gene: .; abundance: .; v_gene: TRBV28; CDR3aa: CASSYYNEQFF; CDR3nt: TGTGCCAGCAGCTACTACAATGAGCAGTTCTTC
j_gene: TRBJ1-1; d_gene: .; abundance: few; v_gene: TRBV9; CDR3aa: CASSPRGRLNTEAFF; CDR3nt: TGTGCCAGCAGCCCCCGGGGGAGATTGAACACTGAAGCTTTCTTT
j_gene: TRBJ2-7; d_gene: .; abundance: .; v_gene: TRBV19; CDR3aa: CASSAALSYEQYF; CDR3nt: TGTGCCAGTAGTGCGGCGCTTTCCTACGAGCAGTACTTC
j_gene: TRBJ2-7; d_gene: TRBD1; abundance: .; v_gene: TRBV27; CDR3aa: CASSSPGQGRYEQYF; CDR3nt: TGTGCCAGCAGTTCTCCGGGACAGGGTCGCTACGAGCAGTACTTC
j_gene: TRBJ1-3; d_gene: .; abundance: .; v_gene: TRBV19; CDR3aa: CASSIALRDRSGNTIYF; CDR3nt: TGTGCCAGTAGTATAGCACTCCGGGATCGCTCTGGAAACACCATATATTTT
j_gene: TRBJ1-5; d_gene: .; abundance: .; v_gene: TRBV4-3; CDR3aa: CASSQDLAPGQPQHF; CDR3nt: TGCGCCAGCAGCCAAGATCTGGCCCCAGGTCAGCCCCAGCATTTT
j_gene: TRBJ2-3; d_gene: .; abundance: .; v_gene: TRBV7-9; CDR3aa: CASSSNTGPGDTQYF; CDR3nt: TGTGCCAGCAGCTCCAACACGGGGCCGGGAGATACGCAGTATTTT
j_gene: TRBJ2-7; d_gene: .; abundance: .; v_gene: TRBV7-8; CDR3aa: CASSVGSPLREQYF; CDR3nt: TGTGCCAGCAGCGTGGGGTCCCCCCTCCGGGAGCAGTACTTC
j_gene: TRBJ2-1; d_gene: .; abundance: few; v_gene: TRBV11-2; CDR3aa: CASSLPHEQFF; CDR3nt: TGTGCCAGCAGCTTACCCCATGAGCAGTTCTTC
j_gene: TRBJ2-2; d_gene: TRBD1; abundance: .; v_gene: TRBV11-3; CDR3aa: CASSSFTTGGNTGELFF; CDR3nt: TGTGCCAGCAGCTCCTTCACGACAGGGGGGAACACCGGGGAGCTGTTTTTT
j_gene: TRBJ1-1; d_gene: TRBD1; abundance: .; v_gene: TRBV29-1; CDR3aa: CSAPPAGGTEAFF; CDR3nt: TGCAGCGCTCCCCCGGCAGGGGGCACTGAAGCTTTCTTT
j_gene: TRBJ2-1; d_gene: .; abundance: .; v_gene: TRBV11-2; CDR3aa: CASSSPMGAYNEQFF; CDR3nt: TGTGCCAGCAGCTCCCCCATGGGGGCCTACAATGAGCAGTTCTTC
j_gene: TRBJ1-5; d_gene: .; abundance: few; v_gene: TRBV11-2; CDR3aa: CASSSGRPGDQPQHF; CDR3nt: TGTGCCAGCAGTTCAGGGCGCCCCGGGGATCAGCCCCAGCATTTT
j_gene: TRBJ2-1; d_gene: TRBD1; abundance: .; v_gene: TRBV4-1; CDR3aa: CASSPTGQGYNEQFF; CDR3nt: TGCGCCAGCAGCCCAACCGGACAGGGATACAATGAGCAGTTCTTC
j_gene: TRBJ2-1; d_gene: .; abundance: few; v_gene: TRBV19; CDR3aa: CASSISSTDEQFF; CDR3nt: TGTGCCAGTAGTATATCTTCTACGGATGAGCAGTTCTTC
j_gene: TRBJ2-7; d_gene: .; abundance: .; v_gene: TRBV6-5; CDR3aa: CASSYSSVYEQYF; CDR3nt: TGTGCCAGCAGTTACTCGTCAGTCTACGAGCAGTACTTC
j_gene: TRBJ2-7; d_gene: .; abundance: .; v_gene: TRBV6-6; CDR3aa: CASSWEVPGGRQYF; CDR3nt: TGTGCCAGCAGTTGGGAGGTTCCAGGCGGTCGGCAGTACTTC
j_gene: TRBJ2-7; d_gene: .; abundance: .; v_gene: TRBV11-2; CDR3aa: CASSGPSYEQYF; CDR3nt: TGTGCCAGCTCGGGCCCCTCCTACGAGCAGTACTTC
j_gene: TRBJ2-7; d_gene: TRBD1; abundance: few; v_gene: TRBV6-6; CDR3aa: CASGQAGYEQYF; CDR3nt: TGTGCCAGCGGACAGGCTGGATACGAGCAGTACTTC
j_gene: TRBJ2-7; d_gene: TRBD1; abundance: .; v_gene: TRBV6-5; CDR3aa: CASTGQALDEQYF; CDR3nt: TGTGCCAGCACCGGACAGGCCCTTGATGAGCAGTACTTC
j_gene: TRBJ1-1; d_gene: .; abundance: .; v_gene: TRBV29-1; CDR3aa: CSVVLPNPPWEAFF; CDR3nt: TGCAGCGTTGTGTTACCAAACCCCCCATGGGAAGCTTTCTTT
j_gene: TRBJ2-7; d_gene: .; abundance: .; v_gene: TRBV19; CDR3aa: CASSGEADEQYF; CDR3nt: TGTGCCAGTAGCGGGGAGGCTGACGAGCAGTACTTC
j_gene: TRBJ2-5; d_gene: TRBD1; abundance: .; v_gene: TRBV7-9; CDR3aa: CASSSGQAETQYF; CDR3nt: TGTGCCAGCAGCTCTGGACAGGCCGAGACCCAGTACTTC
j_gene: TRBJ2-7; d_gene: TRBD1; abundance: .; v_gene: TRBV7-9; CDR3aa: CASSPGTGGSYEQYF; CDR3nt: TGTGCCAGCAGCCCAGGGACAGGGGGCTCCTACGAGCAGTACTTC
j_gene: TRBJ2-5; d_gene: .; abundance: .; v_gene: TRBV9; CDR3aa: CASSVGLGTPNYQETQYF; CDR3nt: TGTGCCAGCAGCGTAGGTCTCGGGACACCGAACTACCAAGAGACCCAGTACTTC
j_gene: TRBJ1-4; d_gene: .; abundance: .; v_gene: TRBV11-2; CDR3aa: CASSLGASTNEKLFF; CDR3nt: TGTGCCAGCAGCTTAGGCGCTAGCACTAATGAAAAACTGTTTTTT
j_gene: TRBJ1-1; d_gene: .; abundance: .; v_gene: TRBV7-9; CDR3aa: CASSLVGMNTEAFF; CDR3nt: TGTGCCAGCAGCTTAGTGGGGATGAACACTGAAGCTTTCTTT